The rows below give T cell receptor beta chains drawn from one sample of a study of identifying expanded T cells in peripheral blood. The method was immunoSEQ multiplex PCR; TCRdb's version includes in-frame clones alone and lacks a portion of them. The table records about 81,000 clones, 84% of them present only once. The sample comprised blood. The receptors derive from a person aged 18 to 70 in good health. Each CDR3 is given with its conserved first and last residue. The D gene is left open where the match is weak. Expanded clones get a size class; other rows say once, few or many, or leave the size out.

CDR3nt	CDR3aa	abundance	len	v_gene	j_gene	d_gene
TGTGCCATCAGTCCTTCAGGGAACTCCTACAATGAGCAGTTCTTC	CAISPSGNSYNEQFF	.	15	TRBV10-3	TRBJ2-1	.
TGTGCCAGCAGCTCGGGACTATCGAACACCGGGGAGCTGTTTTTT	CASSSGLSNTGELFF	.	15	TRBV11-3	TRBJ2-2	TRBD2
TGTGCCAGCAGTCTAGAGACAGATACGCAGTATTTT	CASSLETDTQYF	few	12	TRBV2	TRBJ2-3	.
TGTGCCAGCAGCCCCAGACTAGCGGAATACACCGGGGAGCTGTTTTTT	CASSPRLAEYTGELFF	.	16	TRBV9	TRBJ2-2	TRBD2
TGTGCCAGCAGCGTAGCCAGGGGGAACGCGAACACCGGGGAGCTGTTTTTT	CASSVARGNANTGELFF	.	17	TRBV9	TRBJ2-2	TRBD1
TGCGCCAGCAGCCCTGCTGGTGACACCGGGGAGCTGTTTTTT	CASSPAGDTGELFF	.	14	TRBV5-1	TRBJ2-2	.
TGTGCCAGTAGCGGGACAGGGATTAATGAAAAACTGTTTTTT	CASSGTGINEKLFF	.	14	TRBV19	TRBJ1-4	TRBD1
TGCGCCAGCAGTCTAACAACAAAGGAAGAGACCCAGTACTTC	CASSLTTKEETQYF	.	14	TRBV23-1	TRBJ2-5	.
TGCGCCAGCAGCCAAGCAACAGGGGGCTTAGGGACCGGGGAGCTGTTTTTT	CASSQATGGLGTGELFF	.	17	TRBV4-3	TRBJ2-2	TRBD1
TGTGCCAGCTCACCACAACGGAATGAGCAGTTCTTC	CASSPQRNEQFF	.	12	TRBV18	TRBJ2-1	.
TGCGCCAGCAGCCAAGATTTCCGAGCGGGAGGTCGCGAGCAGTACTTC	CASSQDFRAGGREQYF	.	16	TRBV4-3	TRBJ2-7	TRBD2
TGTGCCAGCAGCTTAGGGGCCGGGAGCACTGAAGCTTTCTTT	CASSLGAGSTEAFF	.	14	TRBV7-8	TRBJ1-1	.
TGTGCCAGCAGCTTAGGACCTAGCGGGGGTGGAAATGAGCAGTTCTTC	CASSLGPSGGGNEQFF	.	16	TRBV7-2	TRBJ2-1	TRBD2
TGTGCCAGCAGTGGAGGGACAGCTGGAAACACCATATATTTT	CASSGGTAGNTIYF	.	14	TRBV2	TRBJ1-3	TRBD1
TGCGCCAGCAGTCAATCAAAAGGGACCCAAGACCGGGGCAATCAGCCCCAGCATTTT	CASSQSKGTQDRGNQPQHF	once	19	TRBV23-1	TRBJ1-5	.
TGTGCCAGCAGCGTATCCGTAGCCCGAGGACAACATAATGAGCAGTTCTTC	CASSVSVARGQHNEQFF	.	17	TRBV9	TRBJ2-1	.
TGTGCCAGCAGCTCACGGACGGAATCCTACGAGCAGTACTTC	CASSSRTESYEQYF	.	14	TRBV7-9	TRBJ2-7	.
TGTGCCAGCAGCCCGGGGGTTCCCACCACCGGGGAGCTGTTTTTT	CASSPGVPTTGELFF	.	15	TRBV9	TRBJ2-2	.
TGTGCCTGGACGGGGACAGGTTATGAAAAACTGTTTTTT	CAWTGTGYEKLFF	.	13	TRBV30	TRBJ1-4	TRBD1
TGTGCCAGCACGGGACTAGCGGGAGGGCCATACTCCTACGAGCAGTACTTC	CASTGLAGGPYSYEQYF	.	17	TRBV28	TRBJ2-7	TRBD2
TGCAGCGTTGTAGGGCCTAGCACAGATACGCAGTATTTT	CSVVGPSTDTQYF	.	13	TRBV29-1	TRBJ2-3	.
TGTGCCAGTAGTATATCGGGGGGGTCGCAAGAGGCCCAGTACTTC	CASSISGGSQEAQYF	.	15	TRBV19	TRBJ2-5	TRBD2
TGTGCCAGCAGCCCTATTAGGGGACTAGCGGTTTACAATGAGCAGTTCTTC	CASSPIRGLAVYNEQFF	.	17	TRBV13	TRBJ2-1	TRBD2
TGCGCCAGCAGCTTGACAGGGGGTTCGTACAATGAGCAGTTCTTC	CASSLTGGSYNEQFF	.	15	TRBV5-1	TRBJ2-1	TRBD1
TGTGCCAGCAGCTTAGTATCCAGCGGGAGGACCCATGAGCAGTTCTTC	CASSLVSSGRTHEQFF	.	16	TRBV7-9	TRBJ2-1	TRBD2
TGCGCCAGCAGCCAAGATAGAAGCTCCTACGAGCAGTACTTC	CASSQDRSSYEQYF	.	14	TRBV4-3	TRBJ2-7	.
TGCGCCAGCAGTGAGTCGTATAGGTGGTGGGCAGTCACAGATACGCAGTATTTT	CASSESYRWWAVTDTQYF	.	18	TRBV10-1	TRBJ2-3	.
TGTGCCAGCTCACCACAAGTCCGAAACACTGAAGCTTTCTTT	CASSPQVRNTEAFF	.	14	TRBV18	TRBJ1-1	.
TGTGCCAGCTCACCACCGAGCTTAACCGGGGAGCTGTTTTTT	CASSPPSLTGELFF	.	14	TRBV18	TRBJ2-2	.
TGTGCCAGCAGCTTAGTCCCGGGGGGGGAGCAGTACTTC	CASSLVPGGEQYF	.	13	TRBV7-6	TRBJ2-7	TRBD2
TGCGCCAGCAGTGAGTCGACTCGGACAGGGAGGTACTATGGCTACACCTTC	CASSESTRTGRYYGYTF	.	17	TRBV10-1	TRBJ1-2	TRBD1
TGTGCCAGCAGCTTAACCGGGACCAGCACAGATACGCAGTATTTT	CASSLTGTSTDTQYF	.	15	TRBV7-3	TRBJ2-3	.
TGTGCCAGCAGCCAACCACTGTGGTCTGGCACAGATACGCAGTATTTT	CASSQPLWSGTDTQYF	.	16	TRBV4-2	TRBJ2-3	.
TGTGCCAGCAGTTCCCGACAGGAAATCACAGATACGCAGTATTTT	CASSSRQEITDTQYF	few	15	TRBV27	TRBJ2-3	.
TGTGCCAGCAGTTTGGAACAGGGAGCGTATGGCTACACCTTC	CASSLEQGAYGYTF	.	14	TRBV28	TRBJ1-2	.
TGCGCCAGCAGCTCGACGAGGACAGGGTACGAGCAGTACTTC	CASSSTRTGYEQYF	.	14	TRBV5-1	TRBJ2-7	TRBD1
TGTGCCAGCAAGACACAGGGCCGTCCGGTGGATGGCTACACCTTC	CASKTQGRPVDGYTF	.	15	TRBV7-2	TRBJ1-2	.
TGCGCCAGCAGTGAGCAAGCGAACACTGAAGCTTTCTTT	CASSEQANTEAFF	.	13	TRBV10-2	TRBJ1-1	.
TGTGCCAGCAGCTTAGGAATTGAAGCTTTCTTT	CASSLGIEAFF	few	11	TRBV7-9	TRBJ1-1	.
TGTGCCAGCAGCTTGCCAGGGGGGGGCAATGAGCAGTTCTTC	CASSLPGGGNEQFF	.	14	TRBV5-4	TRBJ2-1	.
TGTGCCAGCAGCACCGTCGCGACGGCCGCCAAAAACATTCAGTACTTC	CASSTVATAAKNIQYF	.	16	TRBV7-8	TRBJ2-4	.
TGTGCCAGCAGCTTAGTACAGGGAAACAGTCAGCCCCAGCATTTT	CASSLVQGNSQPQHF	.	15	TRBV7-2	TRBJ1-5	.
TGTGCCAGCAGTTTACTATCTCGAAGACAGGTCTACGAGCAGTACTTC	CASSLLSRRQVYEQYF	.	16	TRBV28	TRBJ2-7	.
TGCGCCAGCAGCCAAGAACAGGGAGGGGGCTATGGCTACACCTTC	CASSQEQGGGYGYTF	.	15	TRBV4-3	TRBJ1-2	.
TGTGCCAGCAGCCAAGATTTAGCGGGTCCGTACAATGAGCAGTTCTTC	CASSQDLAGPYNEQFF	.	16	TRBV4-2	TRBJ2-1	TRBD2
TGTGCCAGCAGATCCCCTGGCGGGCCGAACAATGAGCAGTTCTTC	CASRSPGGPNNEQFF	.	15	TRBV6-6	TRBJ2-1	.
TGTGCCTCTCCTCTAAGGTCCTACGAGCAGTACTTC	CASPLRSYEQYF	.	12	TRBV19	TRBJ2-7	.
TGTGCCAGCAGTGCACCCGTGCAGGGTGAGACCCAGTACTTC	CASSAPVQGETQYF	.	14	TRBV2	TRBJ2-5	.